This T cell receptor beta chain was captured in a study of cytomegalovirus exposure and HLA in healthy donors. Study conclusions and caveats: Later findings reportedly placed an Asian-associated ancestry cluster below the approximately 670-donor mean for N-insertions. In a later analysis, a missense DCLRE1C variant was linked to TCR beta V- and J-gene trimming.

The study ran its PCR with 60 Vbeta and 13 Jbeta primers. Only in-frame clones appear in the TCRdb table, and some are missing; sequencing was by immunoSEQ multiplex PCR. The sample yields 100,000 or so clones, about 79% seen once. The V gene's germline CDR1 is LNHDA and CDR2 SQIVND (reference sequence). Trimming took off 5 bases at V and 5 bases at J, with 22 bases between the two ends. The CDR3 extends over 17 amino acids. As to this clone: Its cognate antigen is unknown.

Sequences were obtained from PBMCs. This receptor was taken from a woman aged 18-29 years in good health and CMV-seronegative. The chain couples TRBV19 to TRBJ2-1; the D gene is possibly TRBD1 (5 bases). The CDR3 protein is CASSPITRLRENNEQFF. The CDR3 bases are TGTGCCAGTAGTCCTATCACCCGTCTCAGGGAAAACAATGAGCAGTTCTTC.